One sample yielded the 5 T cell receptor beta chains listed below, sequenced in a study of blood T cell repertoires in COVID-19. TCRdb keeps only in-frame clones here, not all; method: immunoSEQ multiplex PCR. The sample consists of approximately 70,000 clones, 86% of them appearing once. Sequencing was done on a sample of peripheral blood. The receptors derive from a woman aged 55-69 years with acute or convalescent COVID-19.

The chain uses TRBV27 and TRBJ1-1; possible D gene TRBD1, 6 bases. This CDR3 comprises 15 residues. Trimming left V 2 bases short and J 4 bases short, with 14 bases between. CDR1 MNHEY and CDR2 SMNVEV come from the germline V gene (reference sequence). The CDR3 DNA is TGTGCCAGCAGTTTAGTTGGGGGGGGCCGCACTGAAGCTTTCTTT. It is translated as CASSLVGGGRTEAFF.

The V call is TRBV9, the J call TRBJ2-1; 7 nucleotides match TRBD2. The CDR3 extends over 14 amino acids. Trimming cost V 4 bases and J 7 bases; bases outside gene matches: 8. Germline CDR1 SGDLS, CDR2 YYNGEE. The CDR3 bases are TGTGCCAGCAGCCTCTCGGGGGGTTGGAATGAGCAGTTCTTC. Protein: CASSLSGGWNEQFF.

The rearrangement uses TRBV19 and TRBJ1-3; D is undetermined. The ends were cut back, 8 bases at V and 0 bases at J, with 17 bases in the middle. From germline, CDR1 is LNHDA and CDR2 SQIVND (reference sequence). This CDR3 is built from 16 residues. Here the CDR3 DNA reads TGTGCCAGTGCGGCCGCGAGACCGGACTCTGGAAACACCATATATTTT. Protein: CASAAARPDSGNTIYF.

This clone appeared once. The rearrangement uses TRBV11-2 and TRBJ2-6; D remains ambiguous. This CDR3 region has 15 residues. Between the trimmed V and J ends, which lost 6 bases and 0 bases, there was a span of 9 bases. CDR1 is SGHAT and CDR2 is FQNNGV in the germline V gene. CDR3 residues: CASSSDSSGANVLTF. In DNA form, the CDR3 reads TGTGCCAGCAGTTCCGACTCCTCTGGGGCCAACGTCCTGACTTTC.

This chain connects TRBV9 to TRBJ2-1, with 7 bases aligning to TRBD2. V shed 4 bases and J 3 bases; nucleotides not matched to a gene: 7. CDR1 and CDR2 from the germline V gene are SGDLS and YYNGEE. This CDR3 spans 15 amino acids. CDR3 in DNA: TGTGCCAGCAGCCCTCTTGGGGGGGACTACAATGAGCAGTTCTTC. It yields the protein CASSPLGGDYNEQFF.